A single sample gave rise to the 4 T cell receptor beta chains below, sequenced in a study of beta chain features in type 1 diabetes. TCRB transcripts that were expressed got sequenced, as all of the isolated RNA had been reverse transcribed. TCRdb's table, derived via immunoSEQ multiplex PCR, lists solely in-frame clones and lacks some. The data contain about 900,000 clones, roughly 15% of them singletons. Sequences were obtained from naive CD4+ T cells from blood. All receptors derive from a woman under 30 in good health.

The table lists this clone with a few counts. CDR3 loop: CASSLLGGEQFF. CDR3 DNA sequence: TGTGCCAGCAGCTTGTTGGGGGGTGAGCAGTTCTTC. This chain joins TRBV5-4 and TRBJ2-1; TRBD2 might be the D (6 bases). Trimming shortened V by 1 base and J by 9 bases, and 8 bases separated the two germline ends. CDR1 and CDR2 (germline): SGHNT, YYREEE (reference sequence). CDR3 length equals 12 residues.

This chain connects TRBV7-9 to TRBJ1-1; 7 nucleotides match TRBD1. V trimming: 3 bases; J trimming: 10 bases; junction bases outside the gene matches: 8. This CDR3 contains 13 residues. From germline, CDR1 is SEHNR and CDR2 FQNEAQ (reference sequence). The CDR3 loop reads CASSFDRDRRAFF. The DNA for the CDR3 is TGTGCCAGCAGCTTCGACAGGGACCGGAGAGCTTTCTTT.

V gene TRBV7-9 combines with J gene TRBJ2-3, with 7 nucleotides matching TRBD2. Germline-derived CDR1 and CDR2 are SEHNR and FQNEAQ (reference sequence). This CDR3 has 16 residues. V lost 5 bases and J lost 7; bases outside the gene matches: 15. The CDR3 coding sequence is TGTGCCAGCAGCCAGAGGTCTGGGGGAGGGCCATATACGCAGTATTTT. It specifies CASSQRSGGGPYTQYF.

This clone was recorded a few times. This chain links TRBV5-4 with TRBJ2-1; D unclear. Between the trimmed V and J ends, which lost 3 bases and 9 bases, there was a span of 7 bases. The CDR3 has 11 amino acids. The germline CDR1 and CDR2 sequences are SGHNT and YYREEE (reference sequence). CDR3 protein: CASSSTGEQFF. The CDR3 DNA is TGTGCCAGCAGCTCCACTGGTGAGCAGTTCTTC.